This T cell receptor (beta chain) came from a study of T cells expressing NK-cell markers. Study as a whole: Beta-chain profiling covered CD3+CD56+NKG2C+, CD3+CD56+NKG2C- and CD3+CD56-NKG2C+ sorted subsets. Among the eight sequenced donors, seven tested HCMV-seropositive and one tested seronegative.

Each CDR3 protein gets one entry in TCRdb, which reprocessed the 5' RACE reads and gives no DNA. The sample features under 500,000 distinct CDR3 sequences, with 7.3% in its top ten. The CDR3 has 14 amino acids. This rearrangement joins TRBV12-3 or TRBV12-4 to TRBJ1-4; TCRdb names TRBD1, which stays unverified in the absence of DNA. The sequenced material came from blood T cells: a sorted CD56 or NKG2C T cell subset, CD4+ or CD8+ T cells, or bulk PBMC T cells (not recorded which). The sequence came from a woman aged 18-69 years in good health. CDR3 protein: CASSKTGSGEKLFF.